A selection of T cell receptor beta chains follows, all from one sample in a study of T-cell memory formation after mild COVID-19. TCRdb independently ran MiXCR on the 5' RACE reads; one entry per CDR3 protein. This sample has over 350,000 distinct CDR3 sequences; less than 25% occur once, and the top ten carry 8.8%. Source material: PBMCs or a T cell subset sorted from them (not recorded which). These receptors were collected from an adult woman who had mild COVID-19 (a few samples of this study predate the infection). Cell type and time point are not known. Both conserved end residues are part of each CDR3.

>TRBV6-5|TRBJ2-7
CASSSLPYEQYF
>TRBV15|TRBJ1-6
CATSRPQTGLGSPLHF
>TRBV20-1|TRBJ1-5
CSASRKAGTGQPQHF
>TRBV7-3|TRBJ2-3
CASSPTLVGTQYF
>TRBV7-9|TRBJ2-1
CASSLDLTYNEQFF
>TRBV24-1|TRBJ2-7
CATSDSGTSAYEQYF
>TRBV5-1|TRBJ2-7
CASSEGLATYEQYF
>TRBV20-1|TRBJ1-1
CRALDRGRFNEAFF
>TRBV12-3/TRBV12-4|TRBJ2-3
CASSLLAGVPSDTQYF
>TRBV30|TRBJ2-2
CAWSRTGGSGELFF
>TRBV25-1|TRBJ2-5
CASSGEGAEETQYF
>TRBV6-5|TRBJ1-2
CASTQGGRGGYTF
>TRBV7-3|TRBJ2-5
CASSYLGRGGETQYF
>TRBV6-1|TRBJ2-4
CASSPTGKNIQYF
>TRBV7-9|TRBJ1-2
CASSFPQEGTDSNYGYTF
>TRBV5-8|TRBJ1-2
CASSPGRSSYGYTF
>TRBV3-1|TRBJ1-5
CASSGGGSSNQPQHF
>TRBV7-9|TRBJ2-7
CASSLELGPAYEQYF
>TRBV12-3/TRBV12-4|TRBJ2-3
CASGPSDTQYF
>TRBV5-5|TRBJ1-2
CASSPAVYGYTF
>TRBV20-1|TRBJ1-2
CSASDASRNYGYTF
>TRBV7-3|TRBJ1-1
CASSRDRFGTEAFF
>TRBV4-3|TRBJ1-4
CASSLWTGTNEKLFF
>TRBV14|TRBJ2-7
CASSQRRDPSYEQYF
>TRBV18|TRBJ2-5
CASSLAGDPETQYF
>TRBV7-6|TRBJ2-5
CASSLDGGLAGAGETQYF
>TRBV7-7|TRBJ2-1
CASSFGSGSYNEQFF
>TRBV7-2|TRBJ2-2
CASSLFGRLAGELFF
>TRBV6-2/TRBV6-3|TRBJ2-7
CASRSRSSGSYEQYF
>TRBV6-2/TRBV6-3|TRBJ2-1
CASSSTLLFDEQFF
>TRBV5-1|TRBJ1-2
CASSTSTTGSRYTF